The 7 T cell receptor beta chains below were found in one sample sequenced in a study of CD8+ T cells in alopecia areata. RNA was extracted and reverse transcribed into cDNA as the sequencing template. Assay: immunoSEQ multiplex PCR; the TCRdb copy retains only in-frame clones and omits some. The table lists around 210,000 clones, 64% of them singletons. Treatment noted: oral pan-JAK inhibitor, 5-10 mg twice daily. Sequences were derived from CD4+ T cells sorted from blood, sampled at week 4, from a patient treated with tofacitinib. Receptor source: a human donor with alopecia areata.

The V call is TRBV7-2, the J call TRBJ2-1; TRBD2 agrees at 8 bases. Germline lookup yields CDR1 SGHTA and CDR2 FQGNSA. V lost 5 bases to trimming and J lost 9 bases; unmatched junction nucleotides: 12. The CDR3 is 15 residues long. The CDR3 DNA is TGTGCCAGCAGCCCGCGTAGCGGGGTCAATGGTGAGCAGTTCTTC. Its translation: CASSPRSGVNGEQFF. Combining the CDR3 with reference TRBV7-2 and TRBJ2-1 gives the whole variable domain GAGVSQSPSNKVTEKGKDVELRCDPISGHTALYWYRQSLGQGLEFLIYFQGNSAPDKSGLPSDRFSAERTGGSVSTLTIQRTQQEDSAVYLCASSPRSGVNGEQFFGPGTRLTVL.

The chain recombines TRBV7-6 with TRBJ2-7, with D possibly being TRBD2 (5 bases). CDR1 is SGHVS and CDR2 is FNYEAQ in the germline V gene. There are 16 residues in the CDR3. Trimming took off 5 bases at V and 6 bases at J, with 23 bases between the two ends. This CDR3 is CASSPYESSMGSEQYF. The CDR3 DNA is TGTGCCAGCAGCCCTTACGAGTCCTCGATGGGGAGCGAGCAGTACTTC.

The chain links TRBV5-1 to TRBJ2-2; 7 bases fit TRBD1. V lost 4 bases, J lost 7 bases, and 1 base stayed unmatched. Germline V gene sequence: CDR1 SGHRS, CDR2 YFSETQ. CDR3 length: 12 amino acids. The CDR3 sequence: CASSRTGGELFF. The CDR3 DNA follows: TGCGCCAGCAGCCGGACAGGCGGGGAGCTGTTTTTT.

The rearrangement joins TRBV25-1 to TRBJ1-2; D is unresolved. V was pared by 2 bases and J by 6 bases, with 10 bases between. The CDR3 loop spans 13 amino acids. Germline-derived CDR1 and CDR2 are MGHDK and SYGVNS. The CDR3 region is CASSETLPHGYTF. The CDR3 DNA sequence: TGTGCCAGCAGTGAAACCCTTCCTCATGGCTACACCTTC.

The V call is TRBV4-2, the J call TRBJ1-6; 8 bases fit TRBD1. Per germline, CDR1 LGHNA and CDR2 YNFKEQ. The V and J ends lost 4 bases and 7 bases, in that order; junction bases with no gene match: 6. The CDR3 spans 15 residues. CDR3 bases: TGTGCCAGCAGCCCACTGGACAGGGAGAATTCACCCCTCCACTTT. This encodes CASSPLDRENSPLHF.

This rearrangement joins TRBV4-1 to TRBJ1-1, with a tentative D call TRBD1 (5 bases). V lost 1 base, J lost 1 base, and 7 bases lay in between. Germline CDR1 MGHRA, CDR2 YSYEKL. CDR3 length: 14 residues. CDR3 protein: CASSQGQGNTEAFF. DNA for the CDR3: TGCGCCAGCAGCCAAGGCCAGGGGAACACTGAAGCTTTCTTT.

The chain employs TRBV19 and TRBJ1-6; possible D gene TRBD1, 6 bases. V lost 10 bases and J lost 7, with 17 bases in between. This CDR3 comprises 14 residues. Germline lookup yields CDR1 LNHDA and CDR2 SQIVND (reference sequence). CDR3 protein: CATNRGQRNSPLHF. Written as DNA, the CDR3 is TGTGCCACCAACCGGGGGCAGAGGAATTCACCCCTCCACTTT.